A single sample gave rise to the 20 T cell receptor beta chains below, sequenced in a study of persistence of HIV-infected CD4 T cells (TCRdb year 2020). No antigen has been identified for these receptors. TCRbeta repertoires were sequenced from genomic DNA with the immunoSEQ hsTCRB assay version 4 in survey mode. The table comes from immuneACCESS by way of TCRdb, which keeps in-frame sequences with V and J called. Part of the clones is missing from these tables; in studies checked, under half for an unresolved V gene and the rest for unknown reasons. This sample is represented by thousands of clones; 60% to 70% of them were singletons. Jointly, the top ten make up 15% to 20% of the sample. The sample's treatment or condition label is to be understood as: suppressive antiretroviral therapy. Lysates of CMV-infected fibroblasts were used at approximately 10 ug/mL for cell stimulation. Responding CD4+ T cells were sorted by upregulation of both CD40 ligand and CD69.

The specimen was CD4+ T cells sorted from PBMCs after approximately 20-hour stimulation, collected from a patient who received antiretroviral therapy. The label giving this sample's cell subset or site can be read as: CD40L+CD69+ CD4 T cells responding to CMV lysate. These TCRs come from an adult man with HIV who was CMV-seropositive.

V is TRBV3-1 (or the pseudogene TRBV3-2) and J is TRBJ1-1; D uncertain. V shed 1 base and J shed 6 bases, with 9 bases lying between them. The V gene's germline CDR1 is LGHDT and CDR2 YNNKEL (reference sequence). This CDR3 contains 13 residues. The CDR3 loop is CASSQGYRPEAFF. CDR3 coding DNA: TGTGCCAGCAGCCAAGGGTACAGACCTGAAGCTTTCTTT.

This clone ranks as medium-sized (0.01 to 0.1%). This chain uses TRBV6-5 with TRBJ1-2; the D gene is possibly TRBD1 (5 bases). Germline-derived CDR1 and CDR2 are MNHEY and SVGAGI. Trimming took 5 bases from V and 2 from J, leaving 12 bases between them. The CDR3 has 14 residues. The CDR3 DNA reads TGTGCCAGCAGTAAGCAGGGCCCCAACTATGGCTACACCTTC. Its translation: CASSKQGPNYGYTF.

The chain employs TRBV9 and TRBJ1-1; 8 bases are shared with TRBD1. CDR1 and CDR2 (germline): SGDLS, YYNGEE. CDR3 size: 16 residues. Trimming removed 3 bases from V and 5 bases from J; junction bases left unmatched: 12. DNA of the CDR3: TGTGCCAGCAGCGCCCTACGACAGGGGATGAGGACTGAAGCTTTCTTT. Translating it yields CASSALRQGMRTEAFF.

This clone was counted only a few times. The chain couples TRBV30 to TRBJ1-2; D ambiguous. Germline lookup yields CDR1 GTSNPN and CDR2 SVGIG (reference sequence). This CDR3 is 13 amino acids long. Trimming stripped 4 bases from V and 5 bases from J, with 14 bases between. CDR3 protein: CAWTPKRGYGYTF. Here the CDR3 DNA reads TGTGCCTGGACCCCCAAACGAGGGTATGGCTACACCTTC.

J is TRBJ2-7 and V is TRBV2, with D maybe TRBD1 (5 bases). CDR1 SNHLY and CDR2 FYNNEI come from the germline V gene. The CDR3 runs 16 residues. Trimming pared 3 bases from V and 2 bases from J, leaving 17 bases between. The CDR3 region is CASSDVAGKGPYEQYF. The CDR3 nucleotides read TGTGCCAGCAGTGATGTCGCAGGGAAGGGCCCCTACGAGCAGTACTTC.

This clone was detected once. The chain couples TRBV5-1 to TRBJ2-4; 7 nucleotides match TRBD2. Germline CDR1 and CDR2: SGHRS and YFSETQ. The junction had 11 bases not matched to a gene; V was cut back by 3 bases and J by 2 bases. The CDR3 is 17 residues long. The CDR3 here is CASSSDPRGVTKNIQYF. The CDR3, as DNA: TGCGCCAGCAGCTCGGACCCACGGGGGGTTACCAAAAACATTCAGTACTTC. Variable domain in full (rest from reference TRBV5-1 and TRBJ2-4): KAGVTQTPRYLIKTRGQQVTLSCSPISGHRSVSWYQQTPGQGLQFLFEYFSETQRNKGNFPGRFSGRQFSNSRSEMNVSTLELGDSALYLCASSSDPRGVTKNIQYFGAGTRLSVL.

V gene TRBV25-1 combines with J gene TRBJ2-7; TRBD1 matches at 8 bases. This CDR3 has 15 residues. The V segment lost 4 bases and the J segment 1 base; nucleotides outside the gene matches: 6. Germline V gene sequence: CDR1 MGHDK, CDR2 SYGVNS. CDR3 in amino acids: CASSVRQGFSYEQYF. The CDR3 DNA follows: TGTGCCAGCAGTGTCAGACAGGGGTTTTCCTACGAGCAGTACTTC.

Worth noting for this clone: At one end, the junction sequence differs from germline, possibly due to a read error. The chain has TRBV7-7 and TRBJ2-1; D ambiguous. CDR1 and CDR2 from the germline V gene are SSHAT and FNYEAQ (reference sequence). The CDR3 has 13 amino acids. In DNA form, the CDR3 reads TGTGCTAGCAGCCCGACCCTCGGCGATGAGCAGTTCTTC. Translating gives CASSPTLGDEQFF.

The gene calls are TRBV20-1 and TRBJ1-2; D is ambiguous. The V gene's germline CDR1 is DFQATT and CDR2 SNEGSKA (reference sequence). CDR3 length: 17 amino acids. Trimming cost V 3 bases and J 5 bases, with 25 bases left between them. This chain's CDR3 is CSASEPGRESLIYGYTF. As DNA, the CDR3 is TGCAGTGCTAGTGAACCGGGTCGTGAAAGCCTTATATATGGCTACACCTTC.

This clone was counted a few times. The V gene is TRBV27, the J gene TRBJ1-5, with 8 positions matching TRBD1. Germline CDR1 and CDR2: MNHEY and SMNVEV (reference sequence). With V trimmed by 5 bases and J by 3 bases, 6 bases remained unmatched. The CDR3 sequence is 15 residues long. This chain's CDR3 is CASSRTGGSNQPQHF. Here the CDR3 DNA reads TGTGCCAGCAGTAGAACAGGGGGGTCCAATCAGCCCCAGCATTTT.

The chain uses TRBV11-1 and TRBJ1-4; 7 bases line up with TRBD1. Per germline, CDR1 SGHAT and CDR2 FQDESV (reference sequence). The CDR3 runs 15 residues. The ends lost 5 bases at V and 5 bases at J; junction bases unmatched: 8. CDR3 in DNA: TGTGCCAGCAGCCCTAACAGGGGCTTAAATGAAAAACTGTTTTTT. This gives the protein CASSPNRGLNEKLFF.

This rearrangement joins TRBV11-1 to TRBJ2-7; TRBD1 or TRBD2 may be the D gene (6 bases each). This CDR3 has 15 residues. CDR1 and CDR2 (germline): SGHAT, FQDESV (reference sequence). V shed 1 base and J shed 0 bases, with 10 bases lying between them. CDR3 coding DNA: TGTGCCAGCAGCTTAGAGGGGGGTAGCTCCTACGAGCAGTACTTC. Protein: CASSLEGGSSYEQYF.

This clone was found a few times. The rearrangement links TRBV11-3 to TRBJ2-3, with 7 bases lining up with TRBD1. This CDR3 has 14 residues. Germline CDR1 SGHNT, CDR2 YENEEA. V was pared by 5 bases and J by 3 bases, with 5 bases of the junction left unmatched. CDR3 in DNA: TGTGCCAGCAGCCAAAGACAGGGAACAGATACGCAGTATTTT. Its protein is CASSQRQGTDTQYF. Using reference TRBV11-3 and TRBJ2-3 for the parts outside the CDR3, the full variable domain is EAGVVQSPRYKIIEKKQPVAFWCNPISGHNTLYWYLQNLGQGPELLIRYENEEAVDDSQLPKDRFSAERLKGVDSTLKIQPAELGDSAVYLCASSQRQGTDTQYFGPGTRLTVL.

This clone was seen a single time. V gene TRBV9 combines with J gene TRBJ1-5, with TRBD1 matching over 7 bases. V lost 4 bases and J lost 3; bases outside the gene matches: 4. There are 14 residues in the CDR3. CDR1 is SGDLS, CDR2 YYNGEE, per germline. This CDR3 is CASSRQGDNQPQHF. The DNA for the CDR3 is TGTGCCAGCAGCCGACAGGGTGACAATCAGCCCCAGCATTTT.

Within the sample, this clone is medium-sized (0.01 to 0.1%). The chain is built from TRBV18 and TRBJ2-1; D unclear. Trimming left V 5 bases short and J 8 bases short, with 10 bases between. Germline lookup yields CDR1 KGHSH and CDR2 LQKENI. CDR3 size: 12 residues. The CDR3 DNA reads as TGTGCCAGCTCAACCGGAGTCGATGAGCAGTTCTTC. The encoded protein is CASSTGVDEQFF.

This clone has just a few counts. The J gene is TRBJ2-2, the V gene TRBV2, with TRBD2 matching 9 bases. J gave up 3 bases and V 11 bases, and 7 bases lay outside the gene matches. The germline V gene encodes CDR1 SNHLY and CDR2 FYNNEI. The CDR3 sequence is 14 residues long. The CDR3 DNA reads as TGTGCCGCTCAGACTAGCGGCCACACCGGGGAGCTGTTTTTT. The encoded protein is CAAQTSGHTGELFF.

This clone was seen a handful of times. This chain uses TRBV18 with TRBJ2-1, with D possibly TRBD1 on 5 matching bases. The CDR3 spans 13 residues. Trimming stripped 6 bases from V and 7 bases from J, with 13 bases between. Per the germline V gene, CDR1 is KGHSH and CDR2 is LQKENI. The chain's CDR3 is CASSPGMGNEQFF. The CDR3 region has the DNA TGTGCCAGCTCGCCAGGGATGGGAAATGAGCAGTTCTTC.

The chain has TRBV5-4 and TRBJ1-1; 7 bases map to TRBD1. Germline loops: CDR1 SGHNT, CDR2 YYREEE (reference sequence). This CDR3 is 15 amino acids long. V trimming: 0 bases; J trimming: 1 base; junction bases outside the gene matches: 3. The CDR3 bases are TGTGCCAGCAGCTTGGGTGACAGGGCGAACACTGAAGCTTTCTTT. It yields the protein CASSLGDRANTEAFF.

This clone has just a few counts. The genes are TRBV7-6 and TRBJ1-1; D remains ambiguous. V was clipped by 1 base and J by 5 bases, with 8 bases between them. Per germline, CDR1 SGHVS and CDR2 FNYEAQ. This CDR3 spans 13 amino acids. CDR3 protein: CASSLVRATEAFF. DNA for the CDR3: TGTGCCAGCAGCTTAGTAAGGGCGACTGAAGCTTTCTTT. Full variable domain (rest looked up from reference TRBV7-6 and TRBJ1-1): GAGVSQSPRYKVTKRGQDVALRCDPISGHVSLYWYRQALGQGPEFLTYFNYEAQQDKSGLPNDRFSAERPEGSISTLTIQRTEQRDSAMYRCASSLVRATEAFFGQGTRLTVV.

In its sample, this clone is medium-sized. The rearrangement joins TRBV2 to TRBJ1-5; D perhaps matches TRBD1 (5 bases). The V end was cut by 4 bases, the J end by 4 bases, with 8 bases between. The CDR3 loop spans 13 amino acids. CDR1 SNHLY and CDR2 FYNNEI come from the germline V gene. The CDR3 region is CASSARENQPQHF. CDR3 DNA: TGTGCCAGCAGTGCCAGGGAAAATCAGCCCCAGCATTTT.